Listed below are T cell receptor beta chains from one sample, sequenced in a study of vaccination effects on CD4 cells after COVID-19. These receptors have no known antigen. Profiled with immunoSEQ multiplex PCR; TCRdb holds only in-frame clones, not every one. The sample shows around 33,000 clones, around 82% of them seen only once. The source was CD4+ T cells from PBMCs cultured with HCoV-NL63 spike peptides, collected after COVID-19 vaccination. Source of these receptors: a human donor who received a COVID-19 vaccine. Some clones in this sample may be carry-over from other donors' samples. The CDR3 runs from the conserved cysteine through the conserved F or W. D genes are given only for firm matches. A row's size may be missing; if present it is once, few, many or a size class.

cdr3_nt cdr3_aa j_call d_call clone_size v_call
TGTGCCAGCTCACCAGCTAATAATGAAAAACTGTTTTTT CASSPANNEKLFF TRBJ1-4 NA NA TRBV18
TGTGCCAGCAACTTGACAGGGGTTAGCAATCAGCCCCAGCATTTT CASNLTGVSNQPQHF TRBJ1-5 TRBD1 few TRBV14
TGTGCCAGTAGTAAAGGACAGGGGCTACCGGAGACCCAGTACTTC CASSKGQGLPETQYF TRBJ2-5 TRBD1 NA TRBV19
TGTGCCAGCAGCCCCGGGACAGGGGGCGCAAAATCCTATAATTCACCCCTCCACTTT CASSPGTGGAKSYNSPLHF TRBJ1-6 TRBD1 NA TRBV7-2
TGCAGCGTTCCCCACGTGACGGACTTGATTGGGACCCAGTACTTC CSVPHVTDLIGTQYF TRBJ2-5 NA once TRBV29-1
TGTGCCAGCAGTTACTCGGGACGGGGGGCTGCTAGCTCCTACAATGAGCAGTTCTTC CASSYSGRGAASSYNEQFF TRBJ2-1 NA NA TRBV6-2/TRBV6-3
TGTGCCAGCAGTGAAGAAGGCCCGGGACTTAGCAATCAGCCCCAGCATTTT CASSEEGPGLSNQPQHF TRBJ1-5 NA NA TRBV6-1
TGTGCCAGCAGCGTAGATGCCAGGGGGACCGGGGAGCTGTTTTTT CASSVDARGTGELFF TRBJ2-2 TRBD1 NA TRBV9
TGTGCCAGCAGCACCGACGACAGGGTCCATCAGCCCCAGCATTTT CASSTDDRVHQPQHF TRBJ1-5 TRBD1 NA TRBV7-9
TGTGCCAGCTCACCACCTGGGGACACTGAAGCTTTCTTT CASSPPGDTEAFF TRBJ1-1 NA NA TRBV18
TGCGCCAGCAGCACAAGGACAGGGGGCACAGATACGCAGTATTTT CASSTRTGGTDTQYF TRBJ2-3 TRBD1 NA TRBV5-1
TGTGCCAGCAGCTTTGGACAGGGCCCAGATACGCAGTATTTT CASSFGQGPDTQYF TRBJ2-3 TRBD1 NA TRBV7-9
TGTGCCAGCAGCCGCACACCATCCGAGGCCAAAAACATTCAGTACTTC CASSRTPSEAKNIQYF TRBJ2-4 NA NA TRBV4-2
TGCGCCAGCAGAACGATGTTGCCGGGAGGGCAAGATACGCAGTATTTT CASRTMLPGGQDTQYF TRBJ2-3 TRBD2 NA TRBV5-1
TGTGCCAGTAGTGGACAGTATGAAAAACTGTTTTTT CASSGQYEKLFF TRBJ1-4 NA NA TRBV19
TGTGCCACCAGTGACCCTCATGGGACTGACACCGGGGAGCTGTTTTTT CATSDPHGTDTGELFF TRBJ2-2 NA NA TRBV24-1
TGTGCCAGCAGTCGGGACAGGGGAGGCGGGGAGCTGTTTTTT CASSRDRGGGELFF TRBJ2-2 TRBD1 NA TRBV27
TGTGCCAGCAGTTCTTCAGCGTTTGTGCAGTTCTTC CASSSSAFVQFF TRBJ2-1 NA NA TRBV7-9
TGTGCCAGCAGCTTTCCCGGGACTGCCACCGGAAACACCATATATTTT CASSFPGTATGNTIYF TRBJ1-3 NA NA TRBV7-9
TGTGCCAGCCAGGGACAGGGGGCGAGGGAGACCCAGTACTTC CASQGQGARETQYF TRBJ2-5 TRBD1 few TRBV19
TGTGCCAGCAGCTTGCGTGGTGACACAGATACGCAGTATTTT CASSLRGDTDTQYF TRBJ2-3 NA once TRBV6-4
TGTGCCAGCAGCCAATCCGGCGGGACTAGCACAGATACGCAGTATTTT CASSQSGGTSTDTQYF TRBJ2-3 NA NA TRBV4-2
TGTGCCAGCGCAAACCCCCAGGGACAGAAGGGAGAGACCCAGTACTTC CASANPQGQKGETQYF TRBJ2-5 TRBD1 NA TRBV18
TGTGCCACCTGGGGGGGTACGTTAGGCACTGAAGCTTTCTTT CATWGGTLGTEAFF TRBJ1-1 NA NA TRBV24-1
TGCGCCAGCAGCTTGACCGGGGGCTCAAATTCACCCCTCCACTTT CASSLTGGSNSPLHF TRBJ1-6 NA few TRBV5-1
TGTGCCAGCAGCTTGGGTTTACGACCAGAAGGGCAGCCCCAGCATTTT CASSLGLRPEGQPQHF TRBJ1-5 NA NA TRBV5-4
TGTGCCAGCAGGACCCCACTAGGGTTTCCCCAAAATGAGCAGTTCTTC CASRTPLGFPQNEQFF TRBJ2-1 NA few TRBV2
TGTGCCAGCAGCATTAGCGGGAGCCTATACGAGCAGTACTTC CASSISGSLYEQYF TRBJ2-7 TRBD2 NA TRBV11-1
TGTGCCAGCAGCCAGATTAATGCGGTTTCGTTCTTC CASSQINAVSFF TRBJ2-1 NA NA TRBV11-2
TGTGCCAGCAGATTAGGGACGGGTGAAGCTTTCTTT CASRLGTGEAFF TRBJ1-1 NA NA TRBV12-3/TRBV12-4
TGTGCCAGCAGCCGGACAGGGGGGAACACTGAAGCTTTCTTT CASSRTGGNTEAFF TRBJ1-1 TRBD1 NA TRBV7-9
TGTGCCAGCAGTCACTTGGGACAGGGGGCACAGACCCAGTACTTC CASSHLGQGAQTQYF TRBJ2-5 TRBD1 NA TRBV5-8
TGTGCCAGTAGTACGGTCCGAAAGGGGAGCAATCAGCCCCAGCATTTT CASSTVRKGSNQPQHF TRBJ1-5 NA NA TRBV19
TGCGCCAGCAGCCCGCAGGGCGGTGAAAAACTGTTTTTT CASSPQGGEKLFF TRBJ1-4 NA NA TRBV5-1
TGCGCCAGCAGCTTGACATTACCCGGGGATACGCAGTATTTT CASSLTLPGDTQYF TRBJ2-3 NA few TRBV5-1
TGTGCCAGCAGCAGAGGGTCGGCGAACACTGAAGCTTTCTTT CASSRGSANTEAFF TRBJ1-1 NA NA TRBV7-8
TGCGCCAGCAGCTTGATCCCGGGTAATGAGCAGTTCTTC CASSLIPGNEQFF TRBJ2-1 NA NA TRBV5-1
TGCGCCAGCAGGGTTACAGGGGGCAATCAGCCCCAGCATTTT CASRVTGGNQPQHF TRBJ1-5 TRBD1 NA TRBV10-2
TGTGCCACCAGTCGATACCCAGGGTTGAACACCGGGGAGCTGTTTTTT CATSRYPGLNTGELFF TRBJ2-2 NA NA TRBV24-1
TGTGCCACCAGCCCCCCGGGGGGGAGGGATACGCAGTATTTT CATSPPGGRDTQYF TRBJ2-3 TRBD2 NA TRBV24-1
TGTGCCAGCTCACTCGGGAGCCGGGTGGATACGCAGTATTTT CASSLGSRVDTQYF TRBJ2-3 NA once TRBV18
TGTGCCAGCAGCCAAGAGGTTCAGGTTCCCGGCTATGGCTACACCTTC CASSQEVQVPGYGYTF TRBJ1-2 NA NA TRBV3-1/TRBV3-2
TGTGCCAGCAGCCCAGTCCCGGGGCGGGGGGAAACTGAAGCTTTCTTT CASSPVPGRGETEAFF TRBJ1-1 NA NA TRBV5-4
TGTGCCAGCGAGGGTGGAACAGATACGCAGTATTTT CASEGGTDTQYF TRBJ2-3 NA once TRBV3-1/TRBV3-2
TGCGCCAGCAGCGCCCTGGACGACTATGGCTACACCTTC CASSALDDYGYTF TRBJ1-2 NA NA TRBV5-1
TGCGCCAGCAGGACAGGACCCCAAGAGACCCAGTACTTC CASRTGPQETQYF TRBJ2-5 NA NA TRBV5-1
TGTGCCAGCAGCTTCCAAACAGGGCAAGAGACCCAGTACTTC CASSFQTGQETQYF TRBJ2-5 NA NA TRBV7-2
TGTGCCAGCAGCGTAGGGGGTAGCGGGTACACCGGGGAGCTGTTTTTT CASSVGGSGYTGELFF TRBJ2-2 TRBD2 NA TRBV9
TGTGCCAGCAGTGAAGGGGGACACCTAATTAACACTGAAGCTTTCTTT CASSEGGHLINTEAFF TRBJ1-1 NA NA TRBV6-1
TGTGCCAGCAGCTTAGGGTCGGGAGGGTTTCGCTCACCCCTCCACTTT CASSLGSGGFRSPLHF TRBJ1-6 NA once TRBV7-2